One sample yielded the 4 T cell receptor beta chains listed below, sequenced in a study of blood T cell repertoires in COVID-19. The method was immunoSEQ multiplex PCR; TCRdb's version includes in-frame clones alone and lacks a portion of them. The table includes about 190,000 clones, 70% to 85% detected once. What was sequenced was PBMCs or T cells enriched from blood (not recorded which). Source of these receptors: a woman aged 30 to 39 who had recovered from COVID-19.

This clone has only a few counts. CDR3 sequence: CASSLASNEKLFF. CDR3 DNA: TGCGCCAGCAGCTTGGCCAGTAATGAAAAACTGTTTTTT. The chain has TRBV5-1 and TRBJ1-4, with D unresolved. V gave up 0 bases and J gave up 4 bases, with 4 bases separating them. The CDR3 is made up of 13 amino acids. Germline loops: CDR1 SGHRS, CDR2 YFSETQ.

The chain carries TRBV5-1 and TRBJ2-1; TRBD2 matches at 16 bases. Germline CDR1 and CDR2: SGHRS and YFSETQ. This CDR3 region has 18 residues. The V segment lost 5 bases and the J segment 2 bases; nucleotides outside the gene matches: 7. In nucleotides, the CDR3 is TGCGCCAGCAGGCCCGGGACTAGCGGGAGGGTGACCTACAATGAGCAGTTCTTC. Translating gives CASRPGTSGRVTYNEQFF.

The chain employs TRBV27 and TRBJ1-2; TRBD1 is a possible D gene (5 bases). CDR3 length: 13 amino acids. V was pared by 2 bases and J by 4 bases, with 8 bases between. Germline values: CDR1 MNHEY, CDR2 SMNVEV (reference sequence). The CDR3 loop reads CASSLGRGYGYTF. DNA for the CDR3: TGTGCCAGCAGTTTAGGGAGGGGCTATGGCTACACCTTC.

The J gene is TRBJ1-1, the V gene TRBV30; maybe TRBD1 (6 bases). The CDR3 totals 13 residues. Between the trimmed V and J ends, which lost 5 bases and 2 bases, there was a span of 12 bases. CDR1 is GTSNPN and CDR2 is SVGIG in the germline V gene (reference sequence). The CDR3 sequence is CAWAGETNTEAFF. CDR3 nucleotides: TGTGCCTGGGCAGGGGAAACTAACACTGAAGCTTTCTTT.